The 11 T cell receptor beta chains below all came from one sample that was sequenced in a study of cytomegalovirus exposure and HLA in healthy donors. Use of 60 Vbeta and 13 Jbeta primers characterized the PCR. Only in-frame clones appear in the TCRdb table, and some are missing; sequencing was by immunoSEQ multiplex PCR. The sample carries tens of thousands of clones, roughly 78% recorded once. Sequencing was done on a sample of PBMCs. These receptors were taken from a woman aged 40 to 49 in good health and CMV-seropositive.

The rearrangement joins TRBV11-2 to TRBJ2-1; the D gene is possibly TRBD2 (5 bases). The V gene lost 6 bases and the J gene lost 8 bases, with 20 bases spanning the gap. In germline, CDR1 is SGHAT, CDR2 FQNNGV. This CDR3 comprises 15 residues. CDR3 residues: CASSIEGIGSHEQFF. CDR3 sequence (DNA): TGTGCCAGCAGTATAGAGGGTATAGGGAGCCATGAGCAGTTCTTC. The whole variable domain, filled in from reference TRBV11-2 and TRBJ2-1, reads EAGVAQSPRYKIIEKRQSVAFWCNPISGHATLYWYQQILGQGPKLLIQFQNNGVVDDSQLPKDRFSAERLKGVDSTLKIQPAKLEDSAVYLCASSIEGIGSHEQFFGPGTRLTVL.

The chain is built from TRBV18 and TRBJ1-2; 7 bases align to TRBD1. V trimming: 6 bases; J trimming: 3 bases; junction bases outside the gene matches: 10. The germline gives CDR1 KGHSH, CDR2 LQKENI. The CDR3 totals 15 residues. The CDR3 sequence is CASSPARQGDYGYTF. The CDR3 coding sequence is TGTGCCAGCTCTCCGGCCAGACAGGGAGACTATGGCTACACCTTC.

CDR3 bases: TGTGCCAGCAGCTTATCCCAGACAGGGCTGAGTTCACCCCTCCACTTT. It translates to CASSLSQTGLSSPLHF. The V call is TRBV9, the J call TRBJ1-6, with 7 bases matching TRBD1. The CDR3 is 16 residues long. Germline loops: CDR1 SGDLS, CDR2 YYNGEE. The trim removed 4 bases at V and 9 bases at J, leaving 13 bases unmatched. Drawing the rest from reference TRBV9 and TRBJ1-6, the complete variable domain is DSGVTQTPKHLITATGQRVTLRCSPRSGDLSVYWYQQSLDQGLQFLIQYYNGEERAKGNILERFSAQQFPDLHSELNLSSLELGDSALYFCASSLSQTGLSSPLHFGNGTRLTVT.

CDR3 region: CASSIRAGGPTYEQYF. The CDR3 DNA reads as TGTGCCAGTAGTATACGGGCGGGAGGGCCCACCTACGAGCAGTACTTC. The J gene is TRBJ2-7, the V gene TRBV19; TRBD2 aligns across 9 bases. The CDR3 covers 16 residues. V dropped 2 bases and J dropped 2; count of bases not matched to a gene: 7. Germline V gene lookup returns CDR1 LNHDA and CDR2 SQIVND (reference sequence).

The V gene is TRBV19, the J gene TRBJ2-7, with a weak D call TRBD2 (6 bases). Germline V CDR1 and CDR2: LNHDA, SQIVND (reference sequence). There are 13 residues in the CDR3. Between the trimmed V and J ends, which lost 5 bases and 3 bases, there was a span of 11 bases. CDR3 sequence reads: CASSVDYYYEQYF. CDR3 nucleotides: TGTGCCAGTAGTGTGGACTACTACTACGAGCAGTACTTC. Variable domain in full (rest from reference TRBV19 and TRBJ2-7): DGGITQSPKYLFRKEGQNVTLSCEQNLNHDAMYWYRQDPGQGLRLIYYSQIVNDFQKGDIAEGYSVSREKKESFPLTVTSAQKNPTAFYLCASSVDYYYEQYFGPGTRLTVT.

As for this clone: Compared with germline, one end of the junction differs, possibly owing to a read error. Other DNA sequences in this specimen translate into the identical CDR3. The CDR3 region is CASRGSGLSSTEAFF. Here the CDR3 DNA reads TGTGCCAGCAGGGGGTCAGGGTTATCGAGCACTGAAGCTTTTTTT. This chain uses TRBV5-5 with TRBJ1-1; D is possibly TRBD1 (5 bases). Germline V gene sequence: CDR1 SGHKS, CDR2 YYEKEE (reference sequence). CDR3 size: 15 residues.

This clone has a single count. The chain combines TRBV7-2 with TRBJ2-1, with 12 positions matching TRBD2. The CDR3 loop spans 19 amino acids. Germline lookup yields CDR1 SGHTA and CDR2 FQGNSA. V trimming: 1 base; J trimming: 0 bases; junction bases outside the gene matches: 7. The CDR3 here is CASSLGGGLAGPSYNEQFF. The DNA for the CDR3 is TGTGCCAGCAGCTTAGGGGGGGGACTAGCGGGCCCCTCCTACAATGAGCAGTTCTTC.

This sequence joins TRBV4-2 and TRBJ2-5; the match to TRBD1 covers 8 bases. Germline V gives CDR1 LGHNA, CDR2 YNFKEQ. Losses at the gene ends were 3 bases for V and 2 bases for J; bases not matched to a gene: 5. CDR3 length: 15 residues. The CDR3 loop is CASSHGTGIQETQYF. CDR3 in DNA: TGTGCCAGCAGCCACGGGACAGGCATACAAGAGACCCAGTACTTC.

The V and J genes are TRBV4-3 and TRBJ1-5; D might be TRBD1 (5 bases). This CDR3 is built from 22 residues. Trimming shortened V by 3 bases and J by 0 bases, and 30 bases separated the two germline ends. Germline values: CDR1 LGHNA, CDR2 YSLEER. This CDR3 reads CASSHWLVNPRRASYSNQPQHF. CDR3 coding DNA: TGCGCCAGCAGCCATTGGCTCGTCAACCCTCGCAGGGCCTCTTATAGCAATCAGCCCCAGCATTTT.

V is TRBV10-3 and J is TRBJ2-7; tentatively, D is TRBD1 (6 bases). The CDR3 totals 12 residues. Trimming shortened V by 9 bases and J by 5 bases, and 14 bases separated the two germline ends. The germline gives CDR1 ENHRY, CDR2 SYGVKD. The CDR3 reads CAITTGSNEQYF. The DNA of the CDR3 is TGTGCCATAACTACAGGGTCCAACGAGCAGTACTTC.

This chain uses TRBV28 with TRBJ1-2, with D tentatively TRBD1 (6 bases). V dropped 4 bases and J dropped 4 bases, with 22 bases sitting between them. CDR1 and CDR2 from the germline V gene are MDHEN and SYDVKM. There are 17 residues in the CDR3. CDR3 DNA sequence: TGTGCCAGCAGTTCTGATGCCGGGACAATTATCTCCTATGGCTACACCTTC. It is translated as CASSSDAGTIISYGYTF.